The 9 T cell receptor beta chains below come from one sample, sequenced in a study of early T cells in non-severe SARS-CoV-2 infection. TCRdb re-called the 5' RACE reads through MiXCR, storing one row per CDR3 protein. Among more than 35,000 distinct CDR3 sequences, 5% to 6% were seen once, and the ten largest hold roughly 30%. What was sequenced was whole blood. The receptors stem from an adult who was a healthcare worker with PCR-confirmed SARS-CoV-2 infection or an uninfected control (not recorded which).

Details on this clonotype: A read error may explain this, as a much larger clone is one base away. The gene calls are TRBV7-3 and TRBJ2-3; D unresolved. This CDR3 has 14 residues. Germline assignment: CDR1 SGHTA and CDR2 FQGTGA. The CDR3 region is CASSLSDELDTRYF. CDR3 nucleotide sequence: TGTGCCAGCAGCTTATCGGACGAGTTAGATACGCGGTATTTT.

This clonotype was seen repeatedly, ten times or more. The rearrangement links TRBV6-5 to TRBJ2-3; TRBD2 aligns across 10 bases. This CDR3 region has 14 residues. In germline, CDR1 is MNHEY, CDR2 SVGAGI. Trimming removed 4 bases from V and 9 bases from J; junction bases left unmatched: 7. CDR3: CASSSQFSGRTQYF. The CDR3 coding sequence is TGTGCCAGCAGTTCCCAATTTAGCGGGAGGACGCAGTATTTT.

This clonotype showed up many times. V gene TRBV7-9 combines with J gene TRBJ2-5, with D possibly TRBD1 on 5 matching bases. The CDR3 covers 14 residues. The V and J ends lost 0 bases and 5 bases respectively, with 10 bases between them. Germline lookup yields CDR1 SEHNR and CDR2 FQNEAQ (reference sequence). CDR3 in DNA: TGTGCCAGCAGCTTAGCGGGGCAGGGCGAGACCCAGTACTTC. It specifies CASSLAGQGETQYF.

This clonotype was seen many times. The rearrangement links TRBV9 to TRBJ1-2, with unresolved D. CDR1 is SGDLS, CDR2 YYNGEE, per germline. This CDR3 comprises 15 residues. Trimming took off 1 base at V and 0 bases at J, with 10 bases between the two ends. For the CDR3, the DNA is TGTGCCAGCAGCGTATTTGACGGAGCTAACTATGGCTACACCTTC. This encodes CASSVFDGANYGYTF.

This clonotype has just a few counts. This sequence joins TRBV7-9 and TRBJ1-4; TRBD1 matches 8 bases. Per the germline V gene, CDR1 is SEHNR and CDR2 is FQNEAQ (reference sequence). The ends lost 3 bases at V and 8 bases at J; junction bases unmatched: 5. The CDR3 contains 14 residues. This chain's CDR3 is CASSFRGQGEKLFF. The CDR3 region has the DNA TGTGCCAGCAGCTTCAGGGGGCAGGGAGAAAAACTGTTTTTT.

In this sample, this clonotype turned up many times. J is TRBJ2-7 and V is TRBV30; D may be TRBD2 (6 bases). Looked up from germline, CDR1 is GTSNPN and CDR2 is SVGIG (reference sequence). The CDR3 consists of 15 residues. V dropped 5 bases and J dropped 0 bases, with 17 bases sitting between them. CDR3 sequence (DNA): TGTGCCTGGTGTGGACCCGGGAGACCCTCCTACGAGCAGTACTTC. It translates to CAWCGPGRPSYEQYF.

The chain links TRBV5-1 to TRBJ1-1; D unresolved. Germline CDR1 SGHRS, CDR2 YFSETQ. The CDR3 covers 14 residues. Trimming removed 0 bases from V and 2 bases from J, with 8 bases in between. CDR3 sequence reads: CASSLGSANTEAFF. The CDR3 coding sequence is TGCGCCAGCAGCTTGGGTTCAGCCAACACTGAAGCTTTCTTT.

Ten or more counts support this clonotype. The chain recombines TRBV11-2 with TRBJ2-1; 8 nucleotides agree with TRBD2. CDR1 and CDR2 (germline): SGHAT, FQNNGV. The CDR3 loop spans 15 amino acids. The J segment lost 7 bases and the V segment lost 3 bases, leaving 8 bases of the junction unmatched. The CDR3 loop reads CASSFNGGAGNEQFF. For the CDR3, the DNA is TGTGCCAGCAGCTTTAACGGGGGGGCGGGTAATGAGCAGTTCTTC.

In its sample, this clonotype was seen many times. The chain employs TRBV5-4 and TRBJ2-5; tentatively, D is TRBD1 (7 bases). The CDR3 has 16 amino acids. From germline, CDR1 is SGHNT and CDR2 YYREEE (reference sequence). Trimming took 4 bases from V and 1 from J, leaving 17 bases between them. The CDR3 DNA reads as TGTGCCAGCAGCGGTGAGGCAGGGGGGCTCCAAGAGACCCAGTACTTC. It translates to CASSGEAGGLQETQYF.